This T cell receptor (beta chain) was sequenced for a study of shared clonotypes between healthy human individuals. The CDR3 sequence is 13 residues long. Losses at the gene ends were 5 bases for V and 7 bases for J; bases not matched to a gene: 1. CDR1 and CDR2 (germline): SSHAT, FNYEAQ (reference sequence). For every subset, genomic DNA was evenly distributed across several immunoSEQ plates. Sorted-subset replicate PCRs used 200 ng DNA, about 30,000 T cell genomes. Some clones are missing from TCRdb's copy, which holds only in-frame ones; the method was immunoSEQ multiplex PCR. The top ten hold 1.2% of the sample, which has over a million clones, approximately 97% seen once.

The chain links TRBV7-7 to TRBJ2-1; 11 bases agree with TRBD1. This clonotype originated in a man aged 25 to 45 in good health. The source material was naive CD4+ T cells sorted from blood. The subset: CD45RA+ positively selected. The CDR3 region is CASSRDRGNEQFF. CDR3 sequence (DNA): TGTGCCAGCAGCCGGGACAGGGGGAATGAGCAGTTCTTC.